Each of the 14 T cell receptor beta chains below was sequenced from the same sample in a study of PD-L1 blockade in urothelial cancer. The time point denotes: peripheral blood 6 weeks after treatment start. The table came from immunoSEQ multiplex PCR; TCRdb's copy has only in-frame clones and leaves some out. Counted here are some 51,000 clones, around 89% occurring once; the ten biggest clones make up 2% to 3%. This specimen consisted of PBMCs, obtained around atezolizumab (anti-PD-L1) treatment. The receptors shown here come from a man in his sixties with urothelial cancer.

V and J are TRBV28 and TRBJ2-5; 7 bases align to TRBD2. The CDR3 covers 15 residues. J was trimmed by 2 bases and V by 6 bases; bases with no gene match: 9. Germline V gene sequence: CDR1 MDHEN, CDR2 SYDVKM. The CDR3 reads CASRGGQTLQETQYF. The DNA for the CDR3 is TGTGCCAGCAGGGGAGGGCAGACTTTACAAGAGACCCAGTACTTC. Looking up the rest from reference TRBV28 and TRBJ2-5 gives the full variable domain: DVKVTQSSRYLVKRTGEKVFLECVQDMDHENMFWYRQDPGLGLRLIYFSYDVKMKEKGDIPEGYSVSREKKERFSLILESASTNQTSMYLCASRGGQTLQETQYFGPGTRLLVL.

This clone has a handful of counts. V is TRBV5-3 and J is TRBJ2-7; D is possibly TRBD2 (6 bases). TRBV5-3 is sorted into the ORF group, with uncertain function. The CDR3 sequence is 11 residues long. The V and J ends lost 10 bases and 3 bases respectively, with 11 bases between them. DNA for the CDR3: TGTGCCGTGGAGGGGATCTACGAGCAGTACTTC. Its protein is CAVEGIYEQYF.

The rearrangement uses TRBV7-3 and TRBJ2-2; D is perhaps TRBD2 (6 bases). The V gene lost 7 bases and the J gene lost 2 bases, with 17 bases spanning the gap. Germline-derived CDR1 and CDR2 are SGHTA and FQGTGA. The CDR3 length is 16 residues. DNA for the CDR3: TGTGCCAGCAACGTCCTCGGGGGAACCAACACCGGGGAGCTGTTTTTT. Translation: CASNVLGGTNTGELFF.

V and J are TRBV29-1 and TRBJ2-1; weak D call: TRBD1 (6 bases). The germline gives CDR1 SQVTM, CDR2 ANQGSEA. V was shortened by 5 bases and J by 7 bases, with 18 bases between the two germline ends. The CDR3 loop spans 14 amino acids. The CDR3 DNA follows: TGCAGCGTTCCACAGGGCCCCATGGGGAATGAGCAGTTCTTC. It specifies CSVPQGPMGNEQFF.

The chain couples TRBV7-2 to TRBJ2-3; 9 bases fit TRBD2. J gave up 2 bases and V 8 bases, and 5 bases lay outside the gene matches. The CDR3 is 14 amino acids. Germline CDR1 is SGHTA and CDR2 is FQGNSA. Here the CDR3 reads CASLAGPLTDTQYF. The CDR3 bases are TGTGCCAGCCTAGCGGGGCCCCTCACAGATACGCAGTATTTT. Full variable domain (missing parts from reference TRBV7-2 and TRBJ2-3): GAGVSQSPSNKVTEKGKDVELRCDPISGHTALYWYRQSLGQGLEFLIYFQGNSAPDKSGLPSDRFSAERTGGSVSTLTIQRTQQEDSAVYLCASLAGPLTDTQYFGPGTRLTVL.

The CDR3 spells CASSGNEGGENIQYF. In DNA, the CDR3 is TGTGCCAGTAGTGGCAATGAAGGCGGTGAAAACATTCAGTACTTC. The chain carries TRBV19 and TRBJ2-4; D unclear. Trimming left V 5 bases short and J 5 bases short, with 16 bases between. The germline V gene encodes CDR1 LNHDA and CDR2 SQIVND (reference sequence). This CDR3 has 15 amino acids. Combining the CDR3 with reference TRBV19 and TRBJ2-4 gives the whole variable domain DGGITQSPKYLFRKEGQNVTLSCEQNLNHDAMYWYRQDPGQGLRLIYYSQIVNDFQKGDIAEGYSVSREKKESFPLTVTSAQKNPTAFYLCASSGNEGGENIQYFGAGTRLSVL.

J is TRBJ2-6 and V is TRBV10-3; 12 bases line up with TRBD1. The CDR3 covers 17 residues. Trimming cost V 5 bases and J 3 bases; bases outside gene matches: 5. Germline V gene lookup returns CDR1 ENHRY and CDR2 SYGVKD. CDR3 sequence: CAISPGQGAVGANVLTF. CDR3 sequence (DNA): TGTGCCATCAGTCCGGGACAGGGGGCGGTTGGGGCCAACGTCCTGACTTTC.

The CDR3 bases are TGTGCCAGCAGCTTAGATCCTTGGACTAGCGGTGCAGATACGCAGTATTTT. Amino acids: CASSLDPWTSGADTQYF. The chain is built from TRBV11-2 and TRBJ2-3; 10 positions match TRBD2. V trimming: 0 bases; J trimming: 4 bases; junction bases outside the gene matches: 7. CDR3 length: 17 residues. Germline V gene data show CDR1 as SGHAT and CDR2 as FQNNGV.

The rearrangement uses TRBV10-3 and TRBJ2-7; 7 positions agree with TRBD1. The CDR3 runs 15 residues. V lost 8 bases and J lost 5; bases outside the gene matches: 15. CDR1 ENHRY and CDR2 SYGVKD come from the germline V gene. The CDR3 protein is CAIGVNRGRPDEQYF. The CDR3 DNA reads TGTGCCATCGGGGTGAACAGGGGCCGCCCTGACGAGCAGTACTTC.

The sample holds a few counts of this clone. The gene calls are TRBV10-1 and TRBJ1-1, with D possibly TRBD1 on 6 matching bases. Trimming shortened V by 4 bases and J by 1 base, and 7 bases separated the two germline ends. Looked up from germline, CDR1 is WNHNN and CDR2 is SYGVQD (reference sequence). The CDR3 runs to 13 residues. This CDR3 is CASSGQANTEAFF. CDR3 nucleotide sequence: TGCGCCAGCAGTGGACAGGCGAACACTGAAGCTTTCTTT.

CDR3 sequence (DNA): TGTGCCAGCAGCGCGACTGCGTACGGGTACGAGCAGTACTTC. This translates into CASSATAYGYEQYF. This chain uses TRBV6-5 with TRBJ2-7; D not resolved. The V gene lost 6 bases and the J gene lost 4 bases, with 16 bases spanning the gap. In germline, CDR1 is MNHEY, CDR2 SVGAGI. The CDR3 contains 14 residues.

The CDR3 DNA follows: TGTGCCAGCAGCTTAGGCAGGGGATATGGCTACACCTTC. Translation: CASSLGRGYGYTF. The chain links TRBV11-2 to TRBJ1-2; D may be TRBD1 (6 bases). Trimming stripped 1 base from V and 5 bases from J, with 8 bases between. This CDR3 region has 13 residues. Germline lookup yields CDR1 SGHAT and CDR2 FQNNGV. The entire variable domain, with the rest obtained from reference TRBV11-2 and TRBJ1-2, is as follows: EAGVAQSPRYKIIEKRQSVAFWCNPISGHATLYWYQQILGQGPKLLIQFQNNGVVDDSQLPKDRFSAERLKGVDSTLKIQPAKLEDSAVYLCASSLGRGYGYTFGSGTRLTVV.

The rearrangement uses TRBV30 and TRBJ1-5; maybe TRBD1 (5 bases). CDR3 length: 14 amino acids. Trimming shortened V by 0 bases and J by 6 bases, and 12 bases separated the two germline ends. Germline V lookup: CDR1 GTSNPN, CDR2 SVGIG (reference sequence). The CDR3 DNA sequence: TGTGCCTGGAGTGTCTGGGGCTTGGGTCAGCCCCAGCATTTT. It encodes CAWSVWGLGQPQHF.

V gene TRBV10-3 combines with J gene TRBJ1-1; 9 positions agree with TRBD1. The CDR3 runs 14 residues. Germline V CDR1 and CDR2: ENHRY, SYGVKD. V gave up 5 bases and J gave up 4 bases; unmatched junction bases: 5. This CDR3 is CAISWTGASTEAFF. CDR3 sequence (DNA): TGTGCCATCAGTTGGACAGGGGCGAGCACTGAAGCTTTCTTT.